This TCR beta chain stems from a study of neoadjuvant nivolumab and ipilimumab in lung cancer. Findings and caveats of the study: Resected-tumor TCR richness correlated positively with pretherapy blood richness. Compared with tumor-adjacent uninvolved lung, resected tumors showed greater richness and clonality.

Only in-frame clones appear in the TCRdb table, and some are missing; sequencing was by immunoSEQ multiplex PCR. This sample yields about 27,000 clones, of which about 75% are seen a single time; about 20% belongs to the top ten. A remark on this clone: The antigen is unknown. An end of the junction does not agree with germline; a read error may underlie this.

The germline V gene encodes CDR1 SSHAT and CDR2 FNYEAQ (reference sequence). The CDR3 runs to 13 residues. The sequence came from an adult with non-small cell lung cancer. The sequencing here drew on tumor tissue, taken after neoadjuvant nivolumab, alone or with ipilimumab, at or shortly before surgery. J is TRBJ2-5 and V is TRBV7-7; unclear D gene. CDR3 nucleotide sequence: TGTGCTAGCAGCTTAGGGCTACGGGAGACCCAGTACTTC. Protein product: CASSLGLRETQYF.